This T cell receptor beta chain came from a study of T cells after yellow fever vaccination. Study-level background: For low cell numbers, libraries were made with SMART-Seq v4 Ultra Low Input.

This CDR3 has 13 residues. Trimming shortened V by 5 bases and J by 3 bases, and 14 bases separated the two germline ends. Germline V lookup: CDR1 SQVTM, CDR2 ANQGSEA. The study made its TCR cDNA through 5'RACE template switching. That step introduced a universal primer site along with UMIs. TCRdb re-analysed the 5' RACE reads in MiXCR, keeping a single row per CDR3 protein. The sample yields about 320,000 distinct CDR3 sequences, about 10% seen once. This clonotype has only a few counts. V usage is TRBV29-1 and J usage is TRBJ2-7; no definite D call. This clonotype was sampled from a man aged 18 to 29 who received the YFV17D yellow fever vaccine. Sequenced here: CD4+ T cells sorted from PBMCs, sampled 45 days after the yellow fever booster vaccination. CDR3 nucleotides: TGCAGCGTTCTCGGTCTAACTCTCTACGAGCAGTACTTC. This encodes CSVLGLTLYEQYF.